This T cell receptor beta chain was captured in a study of T-cell reconstitution after alpha-beta-depleted transplantation in children. Regarding the study as a whole: TCRbeta diversity was high at day 60 in some patients (a result of surviving recipient T cells and thymic progenitors). The authors attributed T-cell counts and diversity one year after transplant mostly to newly produced T cells. Reports say that about two months after transplant, the alpha-beta T cells came out of several hundred graft clones that had expanded.

Preparation of the TCRbeta library involved a method that used unique molecular identifiers. TCRdb reanalysed the PCR reads using MiXCR and keeps one entry per CDR3 protein. The sample holds approximately 520,000 distinct CDR3 sequences, about an eighth seen once. A few counts support this clonotype. What it recognizes is unknown. Germline V CDR1 and CDR2: LGHDT, YNNKEL (reference sequence). The CDR3 totals 15 residues. Trimming took off 1 base at V and 12 bases at J, with 18 bases between the two ends. J is TRBJ1-4 and V is TRBV3-1, with D perhaps matching TRBD1 (6 bases). The starting material was PBMCs, mostly from graft donor cells, obtained 180 days after TCRalphabeta/CD19-depleted stem cell transplant. This receptor was taken from a female patient aged 2 to 10 who had a stem cell transplant for aplastic anemia, so the T cells may come from the graft donor. The CDR3 loop is CASSQAGTTIGELFF. The CDR3 DNA is TGTGCCAGCAGCCAAGCCGGGACAACTATAGGGGAACTGTTTTTT.